These 17 T cell receptor beta chains were all obtained from the same sample, sequenced in a study of T cell clonotyping in hematopoietic cell transplantation. Measured with immunoSEQ multiplex PCR; TCRdb has only the in-frame clones, and not every one. This table has some 12,000 clones, 75% to 90% appearing once. The sample here was PBMCs, taken 100 days after allogeneic stem cell transplant. Receptors originate from a female patient aged 60 to 70 who had an allogeneic stem cell transplant from an unrelated donor, so the T cells may come from the graft donor. Some clones in this sample may be carry-over from other donors' samples.

This clone was seen more than once but under ten times. The chain is built from TRBV9 and TRBJ2-7; 9 bases agree with TRBD2. Unmatched junction bases numbered 9, after V lost 4 bases and J lost 1 base. CDR1 is SGDLS, CDR2 YYNGEE, per germline. The CDR3 is 16 residues long. CDR3 region: CASSLLGTSPSYEQYF. The CDR3 DNA reads as TGTGCCAGCAGCCTCCTAGGGACTAGCCCTTCCTACGAGCAGTACTTC. The full variable domain, rest sourced from reference TRBV9 and TRBJ2-7, is DSGVTQTPKHLITATGQRVTLRCSPRSGDLSVYWYQQSLDQGLQFLIQYYNGEERAKGNILERFSAQQFPDLHSELNLSSLELGDSALYFCASSLLGTSPSYEQYFGPGTRLTVT.

J is TRBJ1-5 and V is TRBV7-6; D unresolved. This CDR3 spans 14 amino acids. The germline V gene encodes CDR1 SGHVS and CDR2 FNYEAQ. V was pared by 2 bases and J by 3 bases, with 8 bases between. The CDR3 bases are TGTGCCAGCAGCTTATGGGAGAACAATCAGCCCCAGCATTTT. This translates into CASSLWENNQPQHF.

For the CDR3, the DNA is TGTGCCAGCAGCTGGGGAACCTCCGGGACTAGAAAAAGCACCCAGTACTTC. Its protein is CASSWGTSGTRKSTQYF. V usage is TRBV7-8 and J usage is TRBJ2-5; 8 nucleotides align to TRBD2. V lost 4 bases to trimming and J lost 8 bases; unmatched junction nucleotides: 18. This CDR3 spans 17 amino acids. Germline CDR1 reads SGHVS; CDR2 reads FQNEAQ.

The chain joins TRBV2 to TRBJ1-2, with D maybe TRBD1 (5 bases). This CDR3 has 12 residues. Germline V lookup: CDR1 SNHLY, CDR2 FYNNEI. The V end was cut by 8 bases, the J end by 8 bases, with 15 bases between. CDR3 nucleotide sequence: TGTGCCAGCGCTAAAAGGACAATCGGCTACACCTTC. Translated: CASAKRTIGYTF.

The chain is built from TRBV6-5 and TRBJ2-1; D is uncertain. Germline lookup yields CDR1 MNHEY and CDR2 SVGAGI. The V gene lost 10 bases and the J gene lost 4 bases, with 14 bases spanning the gap. The CDR3 extends over 13 amino acids. The CDR3 DNA follows: TGTGCCACCGGGCCAGCAGCTTACAATGAGCAGTTCTTC. It translates to CATGPAAYNEQFF.

The V and J genes are TRBV4-3 and TRBJ1-4; tentative D call: TRBD1 (5 bases). With 0 bases removed from V and 5 bases from J, the gap between germline ends came to 10 bases. The CDR3 loop spans 15 amino acids. CDR1 and CDR2 from the germline V gene are LGHNA and YSLEER. This chain's CDR3 is CASSQDIRDNEKLFF. The CDR3 nucleotides are TGCGCCAGCAGCCAAGATATCAGGGACAATGAAAAACTGTTTTTT.

V and J are TRBV28 and TRBJ1-2; D is unresolved. Germline V lookup: CDR1 MDHEN, CDR2 SYDVKM. The V end lost 2 bases, the J end lost 2 bases, and 6 bases lay between the germline ends. CDR3 length: 13 residues. Written as DNA, the CDR3 is TGTGCCAGCAGTTTAAAGGCGAACTATGGCTACACCTTC. It yields the protein CASSLKANYGYTF.

The J gene is TRBJ2-7, the V gene TRBV4-1, with TRBD1 matching over 11 bases. This CDR3 is built from 16 residues. The V gene's germline CDR1 is MGHRA and CDR2 YSYEKL. With 0 bases clipped from V and 5 bases from J, the junction kept 6 bases outside the gene matches. CDR3 loop: CASSQDQGQGADEQYF. CDR3 DNA: TGCGCCAGCAGCCAAGATCAAGGACAGGGGGCGGACGAGCAGTACTTC.

This chain uses TRBV7-9 with TRBJ1-2; D perhaps matches TRBD1 (5 bases). Trimming took off 5 bases at V and 2 bases at J, with 12 bases between the two ends. Germline V lookup: CDR1 SEHNR, CDR2 FQNEAQ (reference sequence). The CDR3 contains 14 residues. CDR3 DNA: TGTGCCAGCAGCCGACCCCAGGGCAACTATGGCTACACCTTC. Translation: CASSRPQGNYGYTF.

This clone came up a few times. The chain carries TRBV5-6 and TRBJ1-2; no clear D. This CDR3 region has 17 residues. Looked up from germline, CDR1 is SGHDT and CDR2 is YYEEEE. Trimming cost V 1 base and J 7 bases, with 23 bases left between them. As DNA, the CDR3 is TGTGCCAGCAGCTTGAGAGGAATAGTGACTGAATCCCCTGGCTACACCTTC. This translates into CASSLRGIVTESPGYTF.

CDR3 nucleotide sequence: TGTGCCAGCAGCCCATGGAGCGGGAGGGGAAACGAGCAGTACTTC. Translating it yields CASSPWSGRGNEQYF. The chain has TRBV28 and TRBJ2-7, with TRBD2 identical over 10 bases. This CDR3 spans 15 amino acids. With V trimmed by 6 bases and J by 5 bases, 10 bases remained unmatched. The germline V gene encodes CDR1 MDHEN and CDR2 SYDVKM.

This chain connects TRBV19 to TRBJ2-7, with 8 bases aligning to TRBD2. The CDR3 consists of 14 residues. After removal of 0 bases from V and 6 bases from J, the junction contained 4 bases not matched to a gene. Germline CDR1 LNHDA, CDR2 SQIVND (reference sequence). DNA of the CDR3: TGTGCCAGTAGTATAGATGCGGGAGGCGTCGAGCAGTACTTC. Amino acid sequence: CASSIDAGGVEQYF.

This clone was picked up one time. The genes are TRBV5-6 and TRBJ2-6; TRBD1 agrees at 10 bases. This CDR3 region has 19 residues. CDR1 is SGHDT and CDR2 is YYEEEE in the germline V gene. J was trimmed by 4 bases and V by 3 bases; bases with no gene match: 13. The CDR3 region is CASSSGIDRGRRGANVLTF. CDR3 bases: TGTGCCAGCAGCTCCGGCATTGACAGGGGGCGACGAGGGGCCAACGTCCTGACTTTC.

The chain recombines TRBV2 with TRBJ2-2, with 9 nucleotides matching TRBD1. The CDR3 totals 15 residues. Per the germline V gene, CDR1 is SNHLY and CDR2 is FYNNEI. Germline trimming cut 7 bases from V and 0 bases from J; bases unmatched to any gene: 3. CDR3 amino acids: CASKGTGSNTGELFF. The CDR3 coding sequence is TGTGCCAGCAAGGGGACAGGGTCGAACACCGGGGAGCTGTTTTTT.

The genes are TRBV7-2 and TRBJ2-7; D may match TRBD1 or TRBD2 (5 bases each). The V gene lost 4 bases and the J gene lost 2 bases, with 12 bases spanning the gap. This CDR3 comprises 14 residues. Germline V gene data show CDR1 as SGHTA and CDR2 as FQGNSA. The CDR3 sequence is CASSSWDPTYEQYF. In DNA, the CDR3 is TGTGCCAGCAGCTCCTGGGACCCCACCTACGAGCAGTACTTC.

This clone was observed a single time. V gene TRBV6-5 combines with J gene TRBJ2-1, with D tentatively TRBD1 (6 bases). The CDR3 is made up of 13 amino acids. Trimming pared 6 bases from V and 5 bases from J, leaving 11 bases between. Germline V gene sequence: CDR1 MNHEY, CDR2 SVGAGI. CDR3: CASSLRTDNEQFF. Here the CDR3 DNA reads TGTGCCAGCAGCCTAAGGACAGACAATGAGCAGTTCTTC.

V usage is TRBV6-5 and J usage is TRBJ2-3; possibly TRBD1 for D (5 bases). Germline lookup yields CDR1 MNHEY and CDR2 SVGAGI. The V end was cut by 4 bases, the J end by 2 bases, with 13 bases between. The CDR3 runs to 15 residues. The CDR3 DNA reads as TGTGCCAGCAGTTTAGGGGCTTACCCCACAGATACGCAGTATTTT. Protein product: CASSLGAYPTDTQYF.